This entry concerns a single T cell receptor beta chain. Germline V gene data show CDR1 as MGHRA and CDR2 as YSYEKL. The CDR3 is made up of 18 amino acids. The ends lost 2 bases at V and 0 bases at J; junction bases unmatched: 6. This specimen belongs to a study of cytomegalovirus exposure and HLA in healthy donors. The PCR used 60 Vbeta and 13 Jbeta primers. Generated by immunoSEQ multiplex PCR, the TCRdb table keeps only in-frame clones and is missing some. This sample yields some 110,000 clones, of which 65% to 85% are seen a single time; approximately 5.6% belongs to the top ten. Sequenced sample: PBMCs. The rearrangement joins TRBV4-1 to TRBJ2-4, with 11 positions matching TRBD2. The receptor was isolated from a male donor in good health and CMV-seronegative. CDR3 amino acids: CASSQQGLAGLAKNIQYF. The DNA of the CDR3 is TGCGCCAGCAGCCAACAAGGACTAGCGGGCCTAGCCAAAAACATTCAGTACTTC.